Listed here is a single T cell receptor beta chain. TCRdb re-called the 5' RACE reads with MiXCR, one entry per CDR3 protein. The top ten clones hold approximately 2.5% of a sample with roughly 53,000 distinct CDR3 sequences, roughly 12% of them seen once. The data belong to a study of early T cells in non-severe SARS-CoV-2 infection. From germline, CDR1 is SGHTA and CDR2 FQGTGA. This CDR3 spans 16 amino acids. V lost 1 base and J lost 0, with 10 bases in between. The TCR sequence derives from an adult who was a healthcare worker with PCR-confirmed SARS-CoV-2 infection or an uninfected control (not recorded which). V is TRBV7-3 and J is TRBJ2-1, with D unresolved. The sequenced sample was whole blood, obtained at baseline. The CDR3 here is CASSLSLRSSYNEQFF. The CDR3 region has the DNA TGTGCCAGCAGCTTAAGCCTTCGGAGCTCCTACAATGAGCAGTTCTTC.